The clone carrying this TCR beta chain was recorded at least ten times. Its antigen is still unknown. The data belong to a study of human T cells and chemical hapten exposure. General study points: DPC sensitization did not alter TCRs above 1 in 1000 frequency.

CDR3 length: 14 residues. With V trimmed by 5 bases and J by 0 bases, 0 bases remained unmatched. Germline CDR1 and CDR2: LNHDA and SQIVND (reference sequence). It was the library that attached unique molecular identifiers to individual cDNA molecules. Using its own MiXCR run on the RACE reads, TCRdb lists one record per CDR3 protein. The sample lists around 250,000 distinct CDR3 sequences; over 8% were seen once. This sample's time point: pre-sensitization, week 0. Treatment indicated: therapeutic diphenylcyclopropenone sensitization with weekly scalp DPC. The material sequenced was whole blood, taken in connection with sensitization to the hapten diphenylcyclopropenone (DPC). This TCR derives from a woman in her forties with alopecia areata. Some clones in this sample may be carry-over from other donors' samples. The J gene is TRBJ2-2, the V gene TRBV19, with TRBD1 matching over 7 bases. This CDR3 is CASSGTANTGELFF. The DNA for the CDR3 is TGTGCCAGTAGTGGGACAGCGAACACCGGGGAGCTGTTTTTT.